This TCR beta chain was sequenced for a study of T-cell memory formation after mild COVID-19. Overall study context: TCR clusters were largely donor specific. Study-wide findings and caveats: There was a balanced CD4/CD8 profile in clones contracting day 15 to 85, and later expanders leaned CD4+. CD8+ contracting clones occupied EMRA, while CD4+ ones occupied mainly CM and EM.

This clonotype occurred a few times. Its antigen is not known. TCRdb re-derived calls from the 5' RACE reads in MiXCR, one entry per CDR3 protein. The repertoire holds around 130,000 distinct CDR3 sequences, with more than 13% as singletons. V shed 6 bases, J shed 4 bases, and the junction held 7 bases outside the gene matches. This CDR3 comprises 15 residues. Germline values: CDR1 MNHEY, CDR2 SVGEGT. The genes are TRBV6-2 or TRBV6-3 and TRBJ2-7; 12 nucleotides match TRBD2. The sequenced sample consisted of PBMCs or a T cell subset sorted from them (not recorded which). This clonotype was obtained from an adult woman who had mild COVID-19 (a few samples of this study predate the infection). Cell type and time point are not known. This CDR3 is CASSRLAGELYEQYF. The CDR3 DNA reads TGTGCCAGCAGCCGACTAGCGGGAGAATTATACGAGCAGTACTTC.